These 31 T cell receptor beta chains were sequenced from one sample in a study of T cell repertoires in cytomegalovirus infection. TCRdb reprocessed the reads via MiXCR and lists one record per CDR3 protein. The table has about 150,000 distinct CDR3 sequences, 20% to 25% seen once. Source material: PBMCs. The source of these receptors is a human donor in good health (CMV status not recorded). Some clones in this sample may be carry-over from other donors' samples.

This clonotype was recorded a few times. The gene calls are TRBV27 and TRBJ1-2, with TRBD1 as a possible D gene (6 bases). The ends were cut back, 5 bases at V and 8 bases at J, with 15 bases in the middle. This CDR3 is built from 13 residues. Germline CDR1 reads MNHEY; CDR2 reads SMNVEV (reference sequence). The CDR3 loop is CASSPTGSWGYTF. The DNA of the CDR3 is TGTGCCAGCAGTCCTACAGGGTCTTGGGGCTACACCTTC.

This clonotype was seen ten or more times. This sequence joins TRBV7-2 and TRBJ2-7, with D unclear. Trimming cost V 3 bases and J 2 bases, with 8 bases left between them. The V gene's germline CDR1 is SGHTA and CDR2 FQGNSA. The CDR3 runs 13 residues. CDR3 sequence (DNA): TGTGCCAGCAGCTTGGGTCGGGCCTACGAGCAGTACTTC. It codes for CASSLGRAYEQYF. Full variable domain (missing parts from reference TRBV7-2 and TRBJ2-7): GAGVSQSPSNKVTEKGKDVELRCDPISGHTALYWYRQSLGQGLEFLIYFQGNSAPDKSGLPSDRFSAERTGGSVSTLTIQRTQQEDSAVYLCASSLGRAYEQYFGPGTRLTVT.

This clonotype was detected many times. V gene TRBV19 combines with J gene TRBJ1-5; 9 bases match TRBD1. CDR3 length: 14 residues. V dropped 8 bases and J dropped 5; count of bases not matched to a gene: 7. Germline CDR1 reads LNHDA; CDR2 reads SQIVND (reference sequence). CDR3 DNA: TGTGCCAGTTCCGGGACAGGGCGAGATCAGCCCCAGCATTTT. Translation: CASSGTGRDQPQHF.

The chain couples TRBV6-6 to TRBJ2-3; D is unresolved. CDR1 MNHNY and CDR2 SVGAGI come from the germline V gene (reference sequence). The CDR3 is 14 residues long. Trimming pared 5 bases from V and 2 bases from J, leaving 11 bases between. DNA for the CDR3: TGTGCCAGCAGTACCATCGTTCCCACAGATACGCAGTATTTT. Protein product: CASSTIVPTDTQYF.

V and J are TRBV29-1 and TRBJ2-7; 14 bases match TRBD2. Germline assignment: CDR1 SQVTM and CDR2 ANQGSEA. V shed 4 bases and J 5 bases; nucleotides not matched to a gene: 7. The CDR3 loop spans 15 amino acids. The CDR3 DNA reads TGCAGCGTTGGCCAACCGGGACTAGCGGGGGACGAGCAGTACTTC. Translation gives CSVGQPGLAGDEQYF.

This clonotype was detected many times. The CDR3 region is CASSLAGSGRRAQYF. DNA for the CDR3: TGTGCCAGCAGCTTAGCTGGCAGCGGCCGTCGGGCCCAGTACTTC. The V and J genes are TRBV7-2 and TRBJ2-5; tentative D call: TRBD2 (5 bases). This CDR3 spans 15 amino acids. Germline CDR1 SGHTA, CDR2 FQGNSA. With 0 bases removed from V and 9 bases from J, the gap between germline ends came to 17 bases.

The CDR3 here is CASSYYGGATEAFF. The CDR3, as DNA: TGTGCCAGCAGTTACTACGGCGGCGCCACTGAAGCTTTCTTT. This chain joins TRBV6-5 and TRBJ1-1; no clear D gene. The V end was cut by 1 base, the J end by 4 bases, with 10 bases between. This CDR3 region has 14 residues. Germline values: CDR1 MNHEY, CDR2 SVGAGI.

This clonotype showed up many times. The chain has TRBV7-2 and TRBJ2-5, with 10 bases matching TRBD2. Germline V gene sequence: CDR1 SGHTA, CDR2 FQGNSA. The CDR3 loop spans 15 amino acids. Unmatched junction bases numbered 12, after V lost 5 bases and J lost 9 bases. This chain's CDR3 is CASSPGLAPSSAQYF. As DNA, the CDR3 is TGTGCCAGCAGCCCGGGACTAGCGCCCTCTTCGGCCCAGTACTTC.

This clonotype was picked up a small number of times. V and J are TRBV5-1 and TRBJ1-4, with a possible D match to TRBD1 (5 bases). The CDR3 is 17 residues long. The V end lost 1 base, the J end lost 4 bases, and 17 bases lay between the germline ends. Germline-derived CDR1 and CDR2 are SGHRS and YFSETQ. The CDR3 nucleotides are TGCGCCAGCAGCTTGACCCTTAAGACAGACGATAATGAAAAACTGTTTTTT. It specifies CASSLTLKTDDNEKLFF.

CDR3 coding DNA: TGTGCCAGCAGCCTGGACAGGTTTAAGAGCAATCAGCCCCAGCATTTT. It translates to CASSLDRFKSNQPQHF. This chain links TRBV28 with TRBJ1-5, with 7 bases identical to TRBD1. V shed 6 bases and J 1 base; nucleotides not matched to a gene: 9. The germline V gene has CDR1 MDHEN and CDR2 SYDVKM. CDR3 size: 16 residues.

V is TRBV7-2 and J is TRBJ1-5, with D perhaps TRBD1 (6 bases). CDR1 is SGHTA and CDR2 is FQGNSA in the germline V gene. The CDR3 is 15 residues long. Trimming left V 5 bases short and J 5 bases short, with 16 bases between. CDR3 sequence: CASSHRGGRDQPQHF. In DNA, the CDR3 is TGTGCCAGCAGCCACAGAGGGGGGAGGGATCAGCCCCAGCATTTT. Supplemented by reference TRBV7-2 and TRBJ1-5, the full variable domain reads GAGVSQSPSNKVTEKGKDVELRCDPISGHTALYWYRQSLGQGLEFLIYFQGNSAPDKSGLPSDRFSAERTGGSVSTLTIQRTQQEDSAVYLCASSHRGGRDQPQHFGDGTRLSIL.

This sequence joins TRBV6-6 and TRBJ1-2; 8 nucleotides line up with TRBD1. Germline CDR1 and CDR2: MNHNY and SVGAGI (reference sequence). The ends lost 6 bases at V and 5 bases at J; junction bases unmatched: 5. CDR3 size: 13 residues. The CDR3 nucleotides read TGTGCCAGCAGCCGGACAGGGCAGTATGGCTACACCTTC. Translating gives CASSRTGQYGYTF.

V usage is TRBV4-1 and J usage is TRBJ2-7; 8 positions agree with TRBD2. Per the germline V gene, CDR1 is MGHRA and CDR2 is YSYEKL. Unmatched junction bases numbered 6, after V lost 3 bases and J lost 2 bases. CDR3 length equals 15 residues. CDR3 nucleotide sequence: TGCGCCAGCAGCCAGGTACTAGCGGTTACCTACGAGCAGTACTTC. Its protein is CASSQVLAVTYEQYF.

V usage is TRBV6-2 or TRBV6-3 and J usage is TRBJ1-1; 9 positions match TRBD1. Per germline, CDR1 MNHEY and CDR2 SVGEGT. CDR3 length: 15 amino acids. Germline trimming cut 6 bases from V and 3 bases from J; bases unmatched to any gene: 8. As DNA, the CDR3 is TGTGCCAGCAGACCCGGGACAGGGTGGTACACTGAAGCTTTCTTT. Protein: CASRPGTGWYTEAFF.

This clonotype was recorded a few times. The rearrangement uses TRBV5-6 and TRBJ2-3; D not certain. The V gene's germline CDR1 is SGHDT and CDR2 YYEEEE. V shed 4 bases and J shed 3 bases, with 12 bases lying between them. CDR3 length: 14 residues. For the CDR3, the DNA is TGTGCCAGCAGCCCCAATCTAGGGACAGATACGCAGTATTTT. This translates into CASSPNLGTDTQYF.

At least ten counts were recorded for this clonotype. The J gene is TRBJ1-1, the V gene TRBV7-2; weak D call: TRBD1 (6 bases). Trimming took off 3 bases at V and 0 bases at J, with 11 bases between the two ends. CDR3 size: 15 residues. CDR1 and CDR2 from the germline V gene are SGHTA and FQGNSA. The DNA of the CDR3 is TGTGCCAGCAGCTTTCGGGGGGCGGTGAACACTGAAGCTTTCTTT. It translates to CASSFRGAVNTEAFF.

The J gene is TRBJ2-5, the V gene TRBV4-3; TRBD2 agrees at 7 bases. CDR3 size: 16 residues. The germline gives CDR1 LGHNA, CDR2 YSLEER. V was clipped by 4 bases and J by 4 bases; unmatched bases: 12. The CDR3 bases are TGCGCCAGCAGCCCTCGGGGGGACGGCGGAGGAGAGACCCAGTACTTC. Translation: CASSPRGDGGGETQYF.

This clonotype was seen only a few times. The chain uses TRBV7-8 and TRBJ1-1; a possible D gene is TRBD1 (5 bases). V was clipped by 3 bases and J by 0 bases, with 14 bases between them. The CDR3 extends over 16 amino acids. Germline assignment: CDR1 SGHVS and CDR2 FQNEAQ. CDR3 in amino acids: CASSLLAGTVNTEAFF. The CDR3 bases are TGTGCCAGCAGCTTGCTTGCCGGGACTGTGAACACTGAAGCTTTCTTT.

This clonotype was recorded at least ten times. The rearrangement uses TRBV7-8 and TRBJ2-7; maybe TRBD1 (5 bases). The CDR3 spans 14 residues. The germline gives CDR1 SGHVS, CDR2 FQNEAQ. V gave up 1 base and J gave up 1 base, with 8 bases separating them. Here the CDR3 reads CASSLVSGSYEQYF. CDR3 DNA sequence: TGTGCCAGCAGCTTAGTCTCAGGGTCCTACGAGCAGTACTTC.

This clonotype has a handful of counts. The chain recombines TRBV15 with TRBJ2-1; D remains unclear. This CDR3 comprises 16 residues. Germline loops: CDR1 LNHNV, CDR2 YYDKDF (reference sequence). Trimming cost V 1 base and J 4 bases, with 14 bases left between them. The CDR3, as DNA: TGTGCCACCAGCAGAGCCGCGGAGTACCCGTACAATGAGCAGTTCTTC. Translating gives CATSRAAEYPYNEQFF.

This clonotype showed up just a few times. The chain links TRBV25-1 to TRBJ1-2; perhaps TRBD1 as D (6 bases). Germline V gene data show CDR1 as MGHDK and CDR2 as SYGVNS. This CDR3 has 12 amino acids. Trimming shortened V by 8 bases and J by 7 bases, and 14 bases separated the two germline ends. The CDR3 reads CASGRQEAGYTF. In nucleotides, the CDR3 is TGTGCCAGCGGGAGACAGGAGGCTGGCTACACCTTC.

V usage is TRBV7-8 and J usage is TRBJ1-4, with a tentative D call TRBD1 (6 bases). The CDR3 totals 14 residues. The germline V gene encodes CDR1 SGHVS and CDR2 FQNEAQ. The germline V and J ends were trimmed by 1 base and 10 bases, with 13 bases remaining between them. The chain's CDR3 is CASSLDETRGKLFF. The CDR3 nucleotides are TGTGCCAGCAGCTTAGACGAGACCAGGGGAAAACTGTTTTTT.

This chain connects TRBV7-6 to TRBJ2-5; D is uncertain. Germline V lookup: CDR1 SGHVS, CDR2 FNYEAQ. The CDR3 is 14 residues long. The V and J ends lost 4 bases and 0 bases respectively, with 9 bases between them. CDR3 region: CASSYLSYQETQYF. CDR3 nucleotide sequence: TGTGCCAGCAGCTATCTTTCGTACCAAGAGACCCAGTACTTC.

This clonotype was seen many times. V is TRBV28 and J is TRBJ2-7; TRBD2 agrees at 7 bases. The germline gives CDR1 MDHEN, CDR2 SYDVKM. This CDR3 region has 15 residues. After removal of 5 bases from V and 2 bases from J, the junction contained 9 bases not matched to a gene. Here the CDR3 reads CASSLRTRVTYEQYF. The CDR3 region has the DNA TGTGCCAGCAGTCTGCGGACTAGAGTAACCTACGAGCAGTACTTC.

J is TRBJ1-1 and V is TRBV28, with D unclear. The CDR3 runs to 12 residues. V was cut by 7 bases and J by 7 bases, with 13 bases left in between. In germline, CDR1 is MDHEN, CDR2 SYDVKM. This CDR3 is CASTWRANEAFF. CDR3 nucleotide sequence: TGTGCCAGCACCTGGCGGGCGAATGAAGCTTTCTTT.

The chain uses TRBV10-3 and TRBJ2-3; D remains unclear. The CDR3 runs to 13 residues. Trimming removed 10 bases from V and 4 bases from J, with 15 bases in between. Germline V gene data show CDR1 as ENHRY and CDR2 as SYGVKD. The CDR3 here is CATTPLGSDTQYF. CDR3 in DNA: TGTGCCACCACCCCACTGGGTTCAGATACGCAGTATTTT.

The sample holds a few counts of this clonotype. This chain joins TRBV11-2 and TRBJ2-4, with D unresolved. V lost 4 bases and J 5 bases, leaving 12 bases between the germline ends. This CDR3 spans 14 amino acids. Germline loops: CDR1 SGHAT, CDR2 FQNNGV. CDR3 DNA: TGTGCCAGCAGCTATAGAGGTCGGGAAAACATTCAGTACTTC. Amino acids: CASSYRGRENIQYF.

V usage is TRBV6-5 and J usage is TRBJ2-1; the D call may be TRBD1 or TRBD2 (5 bases each). Trimming shortened V by 5 bases and J by 9 bases, and 8 bases separated the two germline ends. From germline, CDR1 is MNHEY and CDR2 SVGAGI. The CDR3 loop spans 11 amino acids. CDR3 in amino acids: CASSQGTEQFF. The CDR3 DNA reads TGTGCCAGCAGTCAAGGGACTGAGCAGTTCTTC.

This clonotype was picked up a small number of times. The J gene is TRBJ2-3, the V gene TRBV11-2; D is uncertain. V was pared by 7 bases and J by 3 bases, with 11 bases between. This CDR3 contains 13 residues. Germline V gives CDR1 SGHAT, CDR2 FQNNGV. The CDR3 DNA follows: TGTGCCAGCACCAAAGTTCCAACAGATACGCAGTATTTT. Translated: CASTKVPTDTQYF.

This sequence joins TRBV29-1 and TRBJ1-5; tentatively, D is TRBD1 (5 bases). The CDR3 is made up of 13 amino acids. Trimming took 6 bases from V and 2 from J, leaving 11 bases between them. The germline V gene encodes CDR1 SQVTM and CDR2 ANQGSEA. The chain's CDR3 is CSVGGGGNQPQHF. The CDR3 DNA sequence: TGCAGCGTCGGGGGTGGCGGCAATCAGCCCCAGCATTTT.

This chain links TRBV6-6 with TRBJ2-3; TRBD2 matches at 9 bases. The J segment lost 4 bases and the V segment lost 7 bases, leaving 9 bases of the junction unmatched. The CDR3 contains 15 residues. In germline, CDR1 is MNHNY, CDR2 SVGAGI (reference sequence). Here the CDR3 reads CASKEVLAGPDTQYF. The DNA for the CDR3 is TGTGCCAGCAAGGAGGTACTAGCGGGTCCAGATACGCAGTATTTT.